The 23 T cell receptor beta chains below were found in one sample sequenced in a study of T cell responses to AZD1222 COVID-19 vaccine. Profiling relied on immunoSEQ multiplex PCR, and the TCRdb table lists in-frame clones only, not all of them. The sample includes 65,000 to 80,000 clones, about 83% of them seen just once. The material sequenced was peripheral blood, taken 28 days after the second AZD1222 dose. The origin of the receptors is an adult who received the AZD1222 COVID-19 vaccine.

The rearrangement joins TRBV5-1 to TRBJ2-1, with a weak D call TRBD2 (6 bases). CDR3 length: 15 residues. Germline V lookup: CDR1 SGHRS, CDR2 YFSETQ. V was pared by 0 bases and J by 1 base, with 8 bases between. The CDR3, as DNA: TGCGCCAGCAGCTTGGTGGGGGGTTCCTACAATGAGCAGTTCTTC. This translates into CASSLVGGSYNEQFF. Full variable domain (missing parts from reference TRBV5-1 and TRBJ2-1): KAGVTQTPRYLIKTRGQQVTLSCSPISGHRSVSWYQQTPGQGLQFLFEYFSETQRNKGNFPGRFSGRQFSNSRSEMNVSTLELGDSALYLCASSLVGGSYNEQFFGPGTRLTVL.

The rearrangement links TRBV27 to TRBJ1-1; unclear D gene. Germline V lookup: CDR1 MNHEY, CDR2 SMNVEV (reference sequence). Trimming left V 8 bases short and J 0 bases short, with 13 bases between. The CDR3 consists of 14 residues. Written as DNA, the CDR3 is TGTGCCAGCTTTACCCTCGGGATGAACACTGAAGCTTTCTTT. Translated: CASFTLGMNTEAFF.

The CDR3 here is CASSKRRGWTTYNSPLHF. For the CDR3, the DNA is TGTGCCAGCAGCAAACGGCGAGGATGGACAACCTATAATTCACCCCTCCACTTT. The gene calls are TRBV21-1 and TRBJ1-6; the D call TRBD1 from the table was never checked on the DNA. TRBV21-1 is labeled a pseudogene. The CDR3 has 18 residues.

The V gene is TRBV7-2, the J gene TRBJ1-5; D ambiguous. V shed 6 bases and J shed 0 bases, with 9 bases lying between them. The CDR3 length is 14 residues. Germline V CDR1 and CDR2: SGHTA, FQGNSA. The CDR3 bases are TGTGCCAGCAGGAGCGGCAGTAGCAATCAGCCCCAGCATTTT. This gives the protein CASRSGSSNQPQHF.

CDR3 sequence: CASSLDLAGGQQETQYF. CDR3 DNA: TGTGCCAGCAGCTTAGACTTAGCGGGAGGGCAGCAAGAGACCCAGTACTTC. The chain has TRBV11-2 and TRBJ2-5, with 11 positions matching TRBD2. Germline V gene sequence: CDR1 SGHAT, CDR2 FQNNGV. V gave up 0 bases and J gave up 2 bases; unmatched junction bases: 5. The CDR3 contains 17 residues. The entire variable domain, with the rest obtained from reference TRBV11-2 and TRBJ2-5, is as follows: EAGVAQSPRYKIIEKRQSVAFWCNPISGHATLYWYQQILGQGPKLLIQFQNNGVVDDSQLPKDRFSAERLKGVDSTLKIQPAKLEDSAVYLCASSLDLAGGQQETQYFGPGTRLLVL.

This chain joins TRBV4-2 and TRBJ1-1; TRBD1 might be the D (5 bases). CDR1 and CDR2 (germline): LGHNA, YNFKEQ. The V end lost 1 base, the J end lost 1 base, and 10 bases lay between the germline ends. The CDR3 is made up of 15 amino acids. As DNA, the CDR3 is TGTGCCAGCAGCCAAGCCAGGGATTCGAACACTGAAGCTTTCTTT. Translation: CASSQARDSNTEAFF.

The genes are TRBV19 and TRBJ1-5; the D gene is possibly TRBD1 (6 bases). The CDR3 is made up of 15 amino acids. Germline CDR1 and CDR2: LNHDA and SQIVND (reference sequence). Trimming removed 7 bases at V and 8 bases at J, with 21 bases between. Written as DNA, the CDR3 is TGTGCCAGTACCTACTACGGGGGGGCCCGGGAGCCCCAGCATTTT. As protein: CASTYYGGAREPQHF.

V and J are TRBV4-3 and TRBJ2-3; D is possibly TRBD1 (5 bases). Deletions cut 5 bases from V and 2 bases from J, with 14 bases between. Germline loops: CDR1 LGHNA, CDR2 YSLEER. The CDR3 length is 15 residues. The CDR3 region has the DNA TGCGCCAGCAGCTACAACCAGGGAACCACAGATACGCAGTATTTT. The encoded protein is CASSYNQGTTDTQYF.

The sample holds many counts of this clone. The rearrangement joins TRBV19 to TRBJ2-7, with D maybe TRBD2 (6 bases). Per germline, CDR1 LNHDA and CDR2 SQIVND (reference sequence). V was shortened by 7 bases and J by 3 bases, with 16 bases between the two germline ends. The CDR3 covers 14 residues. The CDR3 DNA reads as TGTGCCAGTAATTTTGGAGGGGTTGGCTACGAGCAGTACTTC. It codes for CASNFGGVGYEQYF. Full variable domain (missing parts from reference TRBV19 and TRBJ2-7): DGGITQSPKYLFRKEGQNVTLSCEQNLNHDAMYWYRQDPGQGLRLIYYSQIVNDFQKGDIAEGYSVSREKKESFPLTVTSAQKNPTAFYLCASNFGGVGYEQYFGPGTRLTVT.

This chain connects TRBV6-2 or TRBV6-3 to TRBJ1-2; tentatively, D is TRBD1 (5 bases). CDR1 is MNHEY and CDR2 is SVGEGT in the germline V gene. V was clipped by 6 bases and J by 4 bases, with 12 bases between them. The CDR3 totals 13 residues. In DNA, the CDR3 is TGTGCCAGCAGCCCCGGGACGGTCTATGGCTACACCTTC. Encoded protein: CASSPGTVYGYTF.

The CDR3, as DNA: TGTGCCAGCAGTACTCGGGCCAGCACAGATACGCAGTATTTT. Translated: CASSTRASTDTQYF. V usage is TRBV5-4 and J usage is TRBJ2-3; D uncertain. V was trimmed by 5 bases and J by 0 bases, leaving 10 bases between them. The germline V gene encodes CDR1 SGHNT and CDR2 YYREEE (reference sequence). The CDR3 runs 14 residues.

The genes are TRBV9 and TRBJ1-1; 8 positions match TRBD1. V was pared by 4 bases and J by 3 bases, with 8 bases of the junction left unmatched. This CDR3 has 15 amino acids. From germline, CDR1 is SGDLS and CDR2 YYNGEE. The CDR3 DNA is TGTGCCAGCAGCCGAGGACAGGGAGTCGACACTGAAGCTTTCTTT. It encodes CASSRGQGVDTEAFF.

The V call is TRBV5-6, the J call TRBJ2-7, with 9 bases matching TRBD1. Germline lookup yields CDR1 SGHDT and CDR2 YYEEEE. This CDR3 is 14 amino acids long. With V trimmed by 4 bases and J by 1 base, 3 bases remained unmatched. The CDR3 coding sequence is TGTGCCAGCAGCGTGGGACAGGGTTCCTACGAGCAGTACTTC. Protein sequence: CASSVGQGSYEQYF.

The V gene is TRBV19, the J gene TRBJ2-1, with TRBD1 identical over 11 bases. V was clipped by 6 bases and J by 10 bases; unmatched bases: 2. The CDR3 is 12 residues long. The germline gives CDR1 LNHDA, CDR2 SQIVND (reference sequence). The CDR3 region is CASSRDRGEQFF. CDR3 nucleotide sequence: TGTGCCAGTAGCAGGGACAGGGGGGAGCAGTTCTTC.

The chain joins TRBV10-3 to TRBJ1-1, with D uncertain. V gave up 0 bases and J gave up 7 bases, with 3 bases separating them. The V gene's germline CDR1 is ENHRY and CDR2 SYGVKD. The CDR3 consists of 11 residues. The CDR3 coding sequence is TGTGCCATCAGTGAGTCGGGTGAAGCTTTCTTT. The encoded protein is CAISESGEAFF.

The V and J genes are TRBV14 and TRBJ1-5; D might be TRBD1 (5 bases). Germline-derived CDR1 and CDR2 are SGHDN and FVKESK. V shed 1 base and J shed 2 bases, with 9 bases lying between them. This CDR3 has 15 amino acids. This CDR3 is CASSQGGVGNQPQHF. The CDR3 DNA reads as TGTGCCAGCAGCCAAGGAGGGGTAGGCAATCAGCCCCAGCATTTT.

DNA for the CDR3: TGCGCCAGCAGCCAAGATCCGGACGGAATTTATGGCTACACCTTC. This sequence encodes CASSQDPDGIYGYTF. V gene TRBV4-3 combines with J gene TRBJ1-2; D is undetermined. The CDR3 has 15 amino acids. The V gene's germline CDR1 is LGHNA and CDR2 YSLEER. V lost 0 bases and J 5 bases, leaving 13 bases between the germline ends.

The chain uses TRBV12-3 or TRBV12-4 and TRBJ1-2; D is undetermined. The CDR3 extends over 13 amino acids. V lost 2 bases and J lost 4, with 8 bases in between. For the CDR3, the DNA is TGTGCCAGCAGTTTAAGCGGGAGCTATGGCTACACCTTC. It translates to CASSLSGSYGYTF.

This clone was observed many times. This CDR3 reads CASRRRAGGTDTQYF. As DNA, the CDR3 is TGTGCCAGCAGAAGAAGAGCAGGGGGCACAGATACGCAGTATTTT. The J gene is TRBJ2-3, the V gene TRBV2, with TRBD1 as a possible D gene (6 bases). V shed 6 bases and J shed 1 base, with 14 bases lying between them. This CDR3 comprises 15 residues. Looked up from germline, CDR1 is SNHLY and CDR2 is FYNNEI.

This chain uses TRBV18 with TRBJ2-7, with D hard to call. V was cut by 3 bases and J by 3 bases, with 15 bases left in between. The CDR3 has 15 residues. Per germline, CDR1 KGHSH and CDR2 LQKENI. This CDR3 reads CASSPIITDGYEQYF. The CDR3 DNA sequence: TGTGCCAGCTCACCGATCATTACGGACGGCTACGAGCAGTACTTC.

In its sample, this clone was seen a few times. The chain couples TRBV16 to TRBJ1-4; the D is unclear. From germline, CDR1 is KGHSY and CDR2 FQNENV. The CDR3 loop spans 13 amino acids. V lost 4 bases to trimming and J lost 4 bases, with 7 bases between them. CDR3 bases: TGTGCCAGCAGCCGGGGTAATAATGAAAAACTGTTTTTT. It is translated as CASSRGNNEKLFF.

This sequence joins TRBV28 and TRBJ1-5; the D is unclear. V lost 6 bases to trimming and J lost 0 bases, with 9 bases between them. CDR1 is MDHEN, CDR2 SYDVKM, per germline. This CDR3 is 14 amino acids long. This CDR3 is CASSPTSSNQPQHF. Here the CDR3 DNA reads TGTGCCAGCAGCCCGACCAGTAGCAATCAGCCCCAGCATTTT.

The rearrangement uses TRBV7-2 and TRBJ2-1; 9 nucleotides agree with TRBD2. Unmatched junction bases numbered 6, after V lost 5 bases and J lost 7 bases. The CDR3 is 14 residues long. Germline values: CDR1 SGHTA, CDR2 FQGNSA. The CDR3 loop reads CASSQGLASNEQFF. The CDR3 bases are TGTGCCAGCAGCCAAGGACTAGCGTCAAATGAGCAGTTCTTC. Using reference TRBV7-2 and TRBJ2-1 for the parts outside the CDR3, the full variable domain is GAGVSQSPSNKVTEKGKDVELRCDPISGHTALYWYRQSLGQGLEFLIYFQGNSAPDKSGLPSDRFSAERTGGSVSTLTIQRTQQEDSAVYLCASSQGLASNEQFFGPGTRLTVL.